This section outlines one TCR beta chain sequence together with its context. Some clones are missing from TCRdb's copy, which holds only in-frame ones; the method was immunoSEQ multiplex PCR. The table has 90,000 to 95,000 clones, 85% to 95% seen once; the top ten hold about 3.9%. The CDR3 is 14 residues long. V was clipped by 4 bases and J by 6 bases; unmatched bases: 4. The germline V gene encodes CDR1 SGDLS and CDR2 YYNGEE. This sample stems from a study of T cell changes during pregnancy in multiple sclerosis. The sequencing here drew on peripheral blood, taken in the first trimester of pregnancy. The genes are TRBV9 and TRBJ2-1, with 10 bases aligning to TRBD2. The receptor's source is a female donor with multiple sclerosis, enrolled in a pregnancy study. CDR3 DNA: TGTGCCAGCAGCCCCAGCGGGGGGGCCAATGAGCAGTTCTTC. Amino acids: CASSPSGGANEQFF. Full variable domain (missing parts from reference TRBV9 and TRBJ2-1): DSGVTQTPKHLITATGQRVTLRCSPRSGDLSVYWYQQSLDQGLQFLIQYYNGEERAKGNILERFSAQQFPDLHSELNLSSLELGDSALYFCASSPSGGANEQFFGPGTRLTVL.